This TCR beta chain was sequenced for a study of T cells after yellow fever vaccination. The study's findings and limits: Few clonotypes appeared in both CD4 and CD8 compartments. Post-booster reappearance was seen for most primary-vaccination clones (about 96% CD4, 85% to 90% CD8).

Germline-derived CDR1 and CDR2 are MNHNS and SASEGT. Unmatched junction bases numbered 1, after V lost 4 bases and J lost 6 bases. The CDR3 covers 14 residues. A universal primer site and UMIs were added as TCR cDNA was made by 5'RACE template switching. TCRdb independently ran MiXCR on the 5' RACE reads; one entry per CDR3 protein. The data contain a few hundred thousand distinct CDR3 sequences, 8.5% to 10% of them seen just once; the ten biggest clones take up 3% to 4%. This clonotype has more than one count but fewer than ten. What it recognizes is unknown. The sequence was collected from a man aged 18 to 30 who received the YFV17D yellow fever vaccine. The rearrangement joins TRBV6-1 to TRBJ1-5; 12 bases are shared with TRBD1. This sample comprised CD4+ T cells sorted from PBMCs, obtained 5 days after the yellow fever booster vaccination. CDR3 protein: CASSGDRGLQPQHF. The CDR3 DNA reads TGTGCCAGCAGTGGGGACAGGGGGCTTCAGCCCCAGCATTTT.